Following are 25 T cell receptor beta chains from one sample sequenced in a study of glioma-infiltrating T cells. Using RNA template, CDR3s of TCR alpha and beta were amplified with iRepertoire arm-PCR. TCRdb called the multiplex PCR reads again in MiXCR, with one record for every CDR3 protein. The table has over 90,000 distinct CDR3 sequences, around 29% seen once. Specimen: glioma tissue, nonneoplastic brain tissue, or PBMCs (not recorded which). The receptors were sampled from a human donor with low-grade glioma or glioblastoma, undergoing nonglioma brain surgery, or in good health (not recorded which).

Worth noting for this clonotype: A much larger clone differs from this one at a single base, so this may be a read error. This chain connects TRBV2 to TRBJ1-4; no definite D call. The V end lost 8 bases, the J end lost 0 bases, and 13 bases lay between the germline ends. Germline CDR1 and CDR2: SNHLY and FYNNEI. The CDR3 is made up of 15 amino acids. CDR3 coding DNA: TGTGCCAGCCGTTGGGCAGATGCAACTAATGAAAAACTGTTTTTT. Translating it yields CASRWADATNEKLFF. Full variable domain (missing parts from reference TRBV2 and TRBJ1-4): EPEVTQTPSHQVTQMGQEVILRCVPISNHLYFYWYRQILGQKVEFLVSFYNNEISEKSEIFDDQFSVERPDGSNFTLKIRSTKLEDSAMYFCASRWADATNEKLFFGSGTQLSVL.

The chain links TRBV12-3 or TRBV12-4 to TRBJ2-7; 8 nucleotides agree with TRBD1. The CDR3 is 15 amino acids. The V and J ends lost 6 bases and 1 base, in that order; junction bases with no gene match: 8. The DNA for the CDR3 is TGTGCCAGCAGCCTGGAAGGGACAGGATCCTACGAGCAGTACTTC. It specifies CASSLEGTGSYEQYF.

The table lists this clonotype with a few counts. The chain combines TRBV14 with TRBJ1-6; 8 nucleotides agree with TRBD1. The CDR3 is 13 residues long. The V segment lost 5 bases and the J segment 10 bases; nucleotides outside the gene matches: 4. Per germline, CDR1 SGHDN and CDR2 FVKESK. CDR3 DNA sequence: TGTGCCAGCAGCGGACAGGGCTGGTCACCCCTCCACTTT. It codes for CASSGQGWSPLHF.

The table lists this clonotype with many counts. The V gene is TRBV28, the J gene TRBJ1-1, with 12 bases lining up with TRBD1. V was pared by 2 bases and J by 4 bases, with 8 bases of the junction left unmatched. In germline, CDR1 is MDHEN, CDR2 SYDVKM. The CDR3 runs 17 residues. For the CDR3, the DNA is TGTGCCAGCAGTTTAGGGACAGGGGGCGGTGAAGCCACTGAAGCTTTCTTT. Protein: CASSLGTGGGEATEAFF.

Comments on this clonotype: This sequence may be a read error, since a much larger clone differs from it by one base. This CDR3 is missing its conserved last phenylalanine or tryptophan, likely due to a read error. The J gene is TRBJ1-2, the V gene TRBV29-1; TRBD1 might be the D (5 bases). CDR1 is SQVTM and CDR2 is ANQGSEA in the germline V gene. The CDR3 sequence is 12 residues long. V lost 6 bases and J 6 bases, leaving 14 bases between the germline ends. Here the CDR3 DNA reads TGCAGCGTCGTAGGGACGGCAGATGGCTACACCCTC. It codes for CSVVGTADGYTL.

Many counts were recorded for this clonotype. The chain uses TRBV20-1 and TRBJ2-5, with 8 bases matching TRBD1. The CDR3 has 15 amino acids. The V gene end was trimmed by 0 bases and the J gene end by 7 bases; junction bases not matched to a gene: 10. Germline loops: CDR1 DFQATT, CDR2 SNEGSKA (reference sequence). CDR3 residues: CSARDLGTGGVTQYF. The CDR3 nucleotides read TGCAGTGCTAGAGATCTTGGTACAGGGGGAGTGACCCAGTACTTC.

The chain combines TRBV12-3 or TRBV12-4 with TRBJ1-4, with 9 bases identical to TRBD1. The CDR3 is 15 amino acids. V dropped 7 bases and J dropped 8; count of bases not matched to a gene: 11. The CDR3, as DNA: TGTGCCAGCACCTTGGGGACAGGGCTATGGGAAAAACTGTTTTTT. Translated: CASTLGTGLWEKLFF.

This clonotype was found a few times. The CDR3 region is CASSWAGGRGETQYF. The CDR3 coding sequence is TGTGCCAGCAGCTGGGCAGGGGGAAGGGGGGAGACCCAGTACTTC. The chain has TRBV12-3 or TRBV12-4 and TRBJ2-5; 7 bases map to TRBD1. V lost 6 bases and J lost 5; bases outside the gene matches: 12. This CDR3 has 15 residues.

CDR3 sequence (DNA): TGTGCCAGCAGCTTCCTCGCCCAAGGCTACACCTTC. It yields the protein CASSFLAQGYTF. The J gene is TRBJ1-2, the V gene TRBV5-4, with no clear D. Germline CDR1 and CDR2: SGHNT and YYREEE (reference sequence). Trimming took off 2 bases at V and 8 bases at J, with 10 bases between the two ends. This CDR3 comprises 12 residues.

A few counts support this clonotype. CDR3 bases: TGTGCCAGCAAGGAGGACAGTTCCTCCTACGAGCAGTACTTC. This translates into CASKEDSSSYEQYF. This rearrangement joins TRBV7-2 to TRBJ2-7; D possibly corresponds to TRBD1 (6 bases). The germline V and J ends were trimmed by 7 bases and 0 bases, with 13 bases remaining between them. CDR3 size: 14 residues. The germline CDR1 and CDR2 sequences are SGHTA and FQGNSA.

This clonotype has ten or more counts. The rearrangement links TRBV15 to TRBJ2-1; 8 bases match TRBD2. This CDR3 is built from 14 residues. CDR1 is LNHNV and CDR2 is YYDKDF in the germline V gene (reference sequence). V dropped 3 bases and J dropped 15; count of bases not matched to a gene: 13. CDR3 DNA: TGTGCCACCAGCAGTCAGCAGAGATCGGGACTAGGGTTCTTC. This codes for CATSSQQRSGLGFF.

This chain joins TRBV11-3 and TRBJ2-3; 9 bases match TRBD2. With V trimmed by 3 bases and J by 5 bases, 12 bases remained unmatched. CDR1 is SGHNT, CDR2 YENEEA, per germline. The CDR3 covers 17 residues. DNA of the CDR3: TGTGCCAGCAGCTTGGACAGCGGGGGGATCCGGGGAGATACGCAGTATTTT. Its translation is CASSLDSGGIRGDTQYF.

This clonotype was counted a few times. This chain uses TRBV4-2 with TRBJ1-1; TRBD1 is a possible D gene (6 bases). Trimming took 3 bases from V and 6 from J, leaving 14 bases between them. The CDR3 covers 14 residues. CDR1 and CDR2 (germline): LGHNA, YNFKEQ. The CDR3 region has the DNA TGTGCCAGCAGCCAGCAGGGGATAATCGCTGAAGCTTTCTTT. Its protein is CASSQQGIIAEAFF.

In this sample, this clonotype turned up a few times. Germline and junction disagree at one end, which may indicate a read error. The chain links TRBV12-3 or TRBV12-4 to TRBJ1-2; D remains ambiguous. The CDR3 has 11 amino acids. The CDR3 sequence: CASRSVLVPSF. In nucleotides, the CDR3 is TGTGCCAGCCGTTCGGTTCTAGTGCCATCCTTC.

This clonotype was counted ten times or more. The chain recombines TRBV6-1 with TRBJ2-5; D might be TRBD2 (5 bases). Trimming shortened V by 7 bases and J by 0 bases, and 9 bases separated the two germline ends. Germline CDR1 reads MNHNS; CDR2 reads SASEGT. CDR3 size: 13 residues. The CDR3 spells CASTPGNQETQYF. CDR3 coding DNA: TGTGCCAGCACCCCGGGGAACCAAGAGACCCAGTACTTC.

This clonotype was counted many times. The CDR3 protein is CASSFSRRRQYF. CDR3 nucleotides: TGTGCCAGCAGTTTCTCTAGGAGGAGACAGTACTTC. This chain uses TRBV28 with TRBJ2-7, with D maybe TRBD2 (5 bases). CDR1 and CDR2 from the germline V gene are MDHEN and SYDVKM. This CDR3 is built from 12 residues. The V end was cut by 3 bases, the J end by 10 bases, with 13 bases between. The complete variable domain, with remaining parts taken from reference TRBV28 and TRBJ2-7, reads DVKVTQSSRYLVKRTGEKVFLECVQDMDHENMFWYRQDPGLGLRLIYFSYDVKMKEKGDIPEGYSVSREKKERFSLILESASTNQTSMYLCASSFSRRRQYFGPGTRLTVT.

This clonotype was seen repeatedly, ten times or more. The CDR3 bases are TGCGCCAGCAGCCAAGGGTCGAATTCACCCCTCCACTTT. It translates to CASSQGSNSPLHF. The chain recombines TRBV4-3 with TRBJ1-6; D gene ambiguous. Trimming cost V 1 base and J 7 bases, with 5 bases left between them. This CDR3 is 13 amino acids long. CDR1 and CDR2 from the germline V gene are LGHNA and YSLEER.

This clonotype has a count of ten or more. The chain links TRBV28 to TRBJ1-2; no clear D. Germline CDR1 reads MDHEN; CDR2 reads SYDVKM. The V and J ends lost 6 bases and 4 bases respectively, with 15 bases between them. This CDR3 has 14 amino acids. CDR3 nucleotide sequence: TGTGCCAGCAGCACCCCTGTCGGCCCCTATGGCTACACCTTC. As protein: CASSTPVGPYGYTF.

The chain links TRBV20-1 to TRBJ2-7; tentatively, D is TRBD1 (5 bases). The CDR3 length is 13 residues. Germline CDR1 DFQATT, CDR2 SNEGSKA (reference sequence). V lost 5 bases, J lost 1 base, and 12 bases lay in between. Written as DNA, the CDR3 is TGCAGTGCTGGCGAGACAGATTCCTACGAGCAGTACTTC. Its translation is CSAGETDSYEQYF.

As concerns this clonotype: This may arise from a read error, as a much more abundant clone is one base away. V usage is TRBV6-2 or TRBV6-3 and J usage is TRBJ2-7; D is unresolved. The CDR3 has 15 amino acids. Germline CDR1 reads MNHEY; CDR2 reads SVGEGT. Trimming left V 6 bases short and J 0 bases short, with 15 bases between. DNA of the CDR3: TGTGCCAGCAGCCGCCGGCAGGTCGCCTCCTACGAGCAGTACTTC. Amino acid sequence: CASSRRQVASYEQYF.

This chain uses TRBV6-9 with TRBJ2-7, with D perhaps matching TRBD1 (6 bases). V was clipped by 4 bases and J by 7 bases, with 11 bases between them. Looked up from germline, CDR1 is MNHGY and CDR2 is SVAAGI. CDR3 length: 12 residues. CDR3 DNA sequence: TGTGCCAGCAGTTCCAGCAGGGGAGAGCAGTACTTC. Translated, it gives CASSSSRGEQYF.

This clonotype was counted many times. The CDR3 spells CASSLVGLAGSDTQYF. CDR3 sequence (DNA): TGTGCCAGCAGCTTAGTTGGACTAGCGGGTAGTGATACGCAGTATTTT. The chain carries TRBV11-2 and TRBJ2-3; 11 nucleotides line up with TRBD2. The CDR3 spans 16 residues. Germline V lookup: CDR1 SGHAT, CDR2 FQNNGV. After removal of 1 base from V and 6 bases from J, the junction contained 6 bases not matched to a gene.

The J gene is TRBJ1-5, the V gene TRBV9; D call uncertain. The CDR3 has 14 residues. Trimming shortened V by 0 bases and J by 8 bases, and 12 bases separated the two germline ends. The germline V gene encodes CDR1 SGDLS and CDR2 YYNGEE. The CDR3 DNA is TGTGCCAGCAGCGTAGCCCCCTCCTATGAGCCCCAGCATTTT. The encoded protein is CASSVAPSYEPQHF.

This clonotype was seen only a few times. DNA for the CDR3: TGTGCCAGCAGCGTAGACCTGGTGCTCCTCCACTTT. Encoded protein: CASSVDLVLLHF. The rearrangement links TRBV9 to TRBJ1-6, with no clear D. Trimming stripped 0 bases from V and 15 bases from J, with 10 bases between. The CDR3 is 12 residues long. Germline lookup yields CDR1 SGDLS and CDR2 YYNGEE.

This clonotype was counted a few times. This chain uses TRBV2 with TRBJ2-7; TRBD1 aligns across 9 bases. The CDR3 runs 14 residues. Germline V CDR1 and CDR2: SNHLY, FYNNEI. V shed 6 bases and J 2 bases; nucleotides not matched to a gene: 5. CDR3 nucleotides: TGTGCCAGCAGGCCGGGACAGGGCGCCTACGAGCAGTACTTC. It encodes CASRPGQGAYEQYF. The complete variable domain, with remaining parts taken from reference TRBV2 and TRBJ2-7, reads EPEVTQTPSHQVTQMGQEVILRCVPISNHLYFYWYRQILGQKVEFLVSFYNNEISEKSEIFDDQFSVERPDGSNFTLKIRSTKLEDSAMYFCASRPGQGAYEQYFGPGTRLTVT.